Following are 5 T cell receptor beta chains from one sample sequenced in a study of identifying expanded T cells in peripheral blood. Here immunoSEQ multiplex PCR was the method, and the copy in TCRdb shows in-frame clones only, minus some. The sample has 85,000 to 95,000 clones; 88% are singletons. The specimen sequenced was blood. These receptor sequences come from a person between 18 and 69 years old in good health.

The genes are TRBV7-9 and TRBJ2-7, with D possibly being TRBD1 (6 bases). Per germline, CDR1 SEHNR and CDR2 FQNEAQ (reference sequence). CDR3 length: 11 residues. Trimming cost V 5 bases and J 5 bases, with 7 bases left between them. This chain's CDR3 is CASSRDNEQYF. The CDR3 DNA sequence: TGTGCCAGCAGCCGGGACAACGAGCAGTACTTC. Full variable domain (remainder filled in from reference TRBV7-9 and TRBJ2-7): DTGVSQNPRHKITKRGQNVTFRCDPISEHNRLYWYRQTLGQGPEFLTYFQNEAQLEKSRLLSDRFSAERPKGSFSTLEIQRTEQGDSAMYLCASSRDNEQYFGPGTRLTVT.

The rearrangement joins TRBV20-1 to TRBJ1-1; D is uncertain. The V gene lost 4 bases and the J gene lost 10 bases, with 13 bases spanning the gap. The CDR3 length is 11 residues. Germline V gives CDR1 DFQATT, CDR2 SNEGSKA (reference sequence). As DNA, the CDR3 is TGCAGTGCTAAAAGTGGATGGGGAGCTTTCTTT. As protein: CSAKSGWGAFF.

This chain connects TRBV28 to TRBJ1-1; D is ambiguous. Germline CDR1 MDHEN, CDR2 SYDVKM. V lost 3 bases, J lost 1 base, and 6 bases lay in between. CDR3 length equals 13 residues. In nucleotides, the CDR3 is TGTGCCAGCAGTTTTTGGCAGAACACTGAAGCTTTCTTT. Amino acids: CASSFWQNTEAFF.

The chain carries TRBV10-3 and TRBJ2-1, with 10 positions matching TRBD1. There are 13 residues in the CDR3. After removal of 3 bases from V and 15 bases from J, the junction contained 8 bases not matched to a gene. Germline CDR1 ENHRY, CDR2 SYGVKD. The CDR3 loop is CAISDGTGDNPFF. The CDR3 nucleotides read TGTGCCATCAGTGACGGGACAGGGGATAATCCGTTCTTC.

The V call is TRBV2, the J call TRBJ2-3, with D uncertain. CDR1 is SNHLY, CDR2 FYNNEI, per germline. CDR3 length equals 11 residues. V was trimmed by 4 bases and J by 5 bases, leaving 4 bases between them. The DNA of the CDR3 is TGTGCCAGCAGTGTTTTAGATACGCAGTATTTT. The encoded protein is CASSVLDTQYF.